These 12 T cell receptor beta chains share one sample of origin, sequenced in a study of blood T cells in healthy people across ages. A J-beta primer mix and a sample-barcoded 5' primer were used in a second PCR of roughly 7 to 12 cycles. In TCRdb, the 5' RACE reads were re-called with MiXCR into one record per CDR3 protein. Of around 870,000 distinct CDR3 sequences detected, under 35% appear once; the ten largest clones hold roughly 17%. Sequencing was carried out using blood. These receptors all stem from a woman older than 75 in good health.

This chain uses TRBV6-1 with TRBJ1-5; 7 positions match TRBD1. Germline CDR1 and CDR2: MNHNS and SASEGT. CDR3 length equals 14 residues. V lost 6 bases and J lost 7; bases outside the gene matches: 9. The CDR3 is CASRPDRVEQPQHF. CDR3 sequence (DNA): TGTGCCAGCAGACCCGACAGGGTTGAACAGCCCCAGCATTTT.

J is TRBJ2-2 and V is TRBV5-1; D not resolved. The V end lost 5 bases, the J end lost 1 base, and 15 bases lay between the germline ends. This CDR3 has 16 residues. Germline lookup yields CDR1 SGHRS and CDR2 YFSETQ. Written as DNA, the CDR3 is TGCGCCAGCAGGCCAGGTGTCGACTTGAACACCGGGGAGCTGTTTTTT. This codes for CASRPGVDLNTGELFF.

Note on this clonotype: A read error is possible here, since a much larger clone lies one base away. The V call is TRBV7-2, the J call TRBJ1-6; D is perhaps TRBD1 (5 bases). Germline V gene lookup returns CDR1 SGHTA and CDR2 FQGNSA. There are 16 residues in the CDR3. Trimming pared 6 bases from V and 9 bases from J, leaving 21 bases between. The CDR3 DNA follows: TGTGCCAGCAGAGGACCTAGGGAGGGACTAAGTTCACCCCTCCACTTT. This gives the protein CASRGPREGLSSPLHF.

This clonotype came up many times. The V call is TRBV20-1, the J call TRBJ2-3; 10 bases align to TRBD1. Trimming removed 3 bases from V and 5 bases from J; junction bases left unmatched: 8. CDR1 DFQATT and CDR2 SNEGSKA come from the germline V gene (reference sequence). The CDR3 length is 15 residues. For the CDR3, the DNA is TGCAGTGCTAGTCTGTGGGGACAGGGGAAAGATACGCAGTATTTT. Protein product: CSASLWGQGKDTQYF.

A word on this clonotype: A much larger clonotype is one base distant, so this may be a read error. The rearrangement links TRBV12-3 or TRBV12-4 to TRBJ2-3, with a possible D match to TRBD2 (6 bases). The CDR3 has 15 amino acids. Here the CDR3 DNA reads TGTGCCAGCAGTTCCGCTGGCGGGAACACAGATACGGAGTATTTT. Protein product: CASSSAGGNTDTEYF.

V usage is TRBV6-6 and J usage is TRBJ1-5, with D unclear. This CDR3 contains 15 residues. V lost 0 bases and J lost 3, with 9 bases in between. Germline V gene data show CDR1 as MNHNY and CDR2 as SVGAGI (reference sequence). Here the CDR3 DNA reads TGTGCCAGCAGTTACTCGAATAGGGACAATCAGCCCCAGCATTTT. The encoded protein is CASSYSNRDNQPQHF.

The count of this clonotype is one. The V gene is TRBV19, the J gene TRBJ1-1, with TRBD1 identical over 10 bases. This CDR3 is 14 amino acids long. Germline loops: CDR1 LNHDA, CDR2 SQIVND (reference sequence). V lost 7 bases, J lost 5 bases, and 7 bases stayed unmatched. The CDR3 DNA follows: TGTGCCAGTACTGCGACAGGGGGCTGGACTGAAGCTTTCTTT. Protein: CASTATGGWTEAFF.

The sample holds a few counts of this clonotype. Possible read error: a much larger clone is one base away. Written as DNA, the CDR3 is TGTGCCAGCAGCGACCCATTGAGGACAGGGGATCACAATGAGCAGTTCTTC. Protein product: CASSDPLRTGDHNEQFF. The V and J genes are TRBV5-5 and TRBJ2-1; 9 bases are a match to TRBD1. Germline lookup yields CDR1 SGHKS and CDR2 YYEKEE (reference sequence). The CDR3 is 17 amino acids. Trimming removed 4 bases from V and 5 bases from J; junction bases left unmatched: 13.

The sample holds many counts of this clonotype. This chain connects TRBV9 to TRBJ2-1; TRBD2 agrees at 8 bases. CDR1 and CDR2 (germline): SGDLS, YYNGEE. The CDR3 runs to 15 residues. After removal of 4 bases from V and 3 bases from J, the junction contained 6 bases not matched to a gene. For the CDR3, the DNA is TGTGCCAGCAGCTCCCGGGGGGGCGTCTACAATGAGCAGTTCTTC. Protein: CASSSRGGVYNEQFF.

A word on this clonotype: One base away lies a much larger clone, so this may be a sequencing read error. The chain couples TRBV6-1 to TRBJ2-5; 8 positions match TRBD1. Judging by the DNA end, TRBJ2-7 fits better; the J call may be wrong. Germline-derived CDR1 and CDR2 are MNHNS and SASEGT. CDR3 size: 13 residues. CDR3 nucleotides: TGTGCCACCAAGACAGGGGTCCGCCACGAGCAGTACTTC. Its translation: CATKTGVRHEQYF.

This clonotype was counted at least ten times. This chain joins TRBV7-9 and TRBJ1-2; no reliable D call. Per germline, CDR1 SEHNR and CDR2 FQNEAQ (reference sequence). This CDR3 is built from 13 residues. V was pared by 1 base and J by 4 bases, with 7 bases between. Here the CDR3 reads CASSLERTYGYTF. The DNA of the CDR3 is TGTGCCAGCAGCTTAGAACGGACCTATGGCTACACCTTC.

This chain joins TRBV3-1 and TRBJ2-2; 10 bases line up with TRBD1. V lost 4 bases and J lost 5; bases outside the gene matches: 7. Germline V gives CDR1 LGHDT, CDR2 YNNKEL (reference sequence). The CDR3 contains 16 residues. The DNA for the CDR3 is TGTGCCAGCAGCCGCCGGGACAGGGGAATGACCGGGGAGCTGTTTTTT. Its protein product is CASSRRDRGMTGELFF.